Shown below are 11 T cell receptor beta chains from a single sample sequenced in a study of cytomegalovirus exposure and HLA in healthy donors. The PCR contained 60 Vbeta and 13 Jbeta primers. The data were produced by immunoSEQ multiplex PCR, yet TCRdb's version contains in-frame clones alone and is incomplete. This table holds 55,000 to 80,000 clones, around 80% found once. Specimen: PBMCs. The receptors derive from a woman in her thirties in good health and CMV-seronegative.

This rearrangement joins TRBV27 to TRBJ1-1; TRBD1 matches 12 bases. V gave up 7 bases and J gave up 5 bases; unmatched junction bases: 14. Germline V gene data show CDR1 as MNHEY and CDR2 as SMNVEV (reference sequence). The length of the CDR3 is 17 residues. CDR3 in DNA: TGTGCCAGCATCAACCCCGGGACAGGGGGCGCGTGGACTGAAGCTTTCTTT. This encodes CASINPGTGGAWTEAFF.

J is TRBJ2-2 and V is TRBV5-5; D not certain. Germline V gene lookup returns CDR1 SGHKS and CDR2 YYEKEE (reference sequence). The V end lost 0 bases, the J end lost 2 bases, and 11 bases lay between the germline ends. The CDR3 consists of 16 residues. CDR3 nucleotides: TGTGCCAGCAGCTTGGGTATTAACCTAAACACCGGGGAGCTGTTTTTT. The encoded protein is CASSLGINLNTGELFF.

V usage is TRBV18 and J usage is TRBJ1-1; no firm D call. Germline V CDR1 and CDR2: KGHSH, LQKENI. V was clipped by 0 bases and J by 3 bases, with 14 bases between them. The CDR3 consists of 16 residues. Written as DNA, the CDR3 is TGTGCCAGCTCACCACCAGGACTGGGTACGGACACTGAAGCTTTCTTT. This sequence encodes CASSPPGLGTDTEAFF.

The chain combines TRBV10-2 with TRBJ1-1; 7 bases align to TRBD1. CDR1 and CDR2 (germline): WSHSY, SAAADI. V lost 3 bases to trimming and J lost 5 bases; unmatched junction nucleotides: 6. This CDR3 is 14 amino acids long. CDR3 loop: CASSERTGGTEAFF. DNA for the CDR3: TGCGCCAGCAGTGAACGGACAGGTGGAACTGAAGCTTTCTTT.

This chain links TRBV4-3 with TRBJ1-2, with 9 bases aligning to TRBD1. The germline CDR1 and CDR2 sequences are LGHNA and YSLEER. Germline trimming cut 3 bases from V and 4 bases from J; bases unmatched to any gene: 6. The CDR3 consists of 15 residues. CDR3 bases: TGCGCCAGCAGCCACCTCCTGGGACAGGGCTATGGCTACACCTTC. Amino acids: CASSHLLGQGYGYTF.

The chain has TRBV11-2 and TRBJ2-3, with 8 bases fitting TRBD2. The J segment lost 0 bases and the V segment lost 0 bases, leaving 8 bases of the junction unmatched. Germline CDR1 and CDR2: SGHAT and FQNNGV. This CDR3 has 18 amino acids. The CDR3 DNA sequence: TGTGCCAGCAGCTTAGATGGAGGACTAGCTGCTAGCACAGATACGCAGTATTTT. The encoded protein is CASSLDGGLAASTDTQYF.

CDR3 amino acids: CASSLESGLYGYTF. Written as DNA, the CDR3 is TGTGCCAGCAGCTTAGAGTCAGGCCTCTATGGCTACACCTTC. This sequence joins TRBV7-9 and TRBJ1-2; no definite D call. V lost 1 base and J lost 4, with 10 bases in between. This CDR3 is built from 14 residues. In germline, CDR1 is SEHNR, CDR2 FQNEAQ (reference sequence).

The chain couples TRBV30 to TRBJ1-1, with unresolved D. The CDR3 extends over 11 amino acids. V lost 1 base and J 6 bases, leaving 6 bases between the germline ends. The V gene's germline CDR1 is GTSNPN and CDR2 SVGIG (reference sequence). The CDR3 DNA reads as TGTGCCTGGAGTGAACTGTCTGAAGCTTTCTTT. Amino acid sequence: CAWSELSEAFF.

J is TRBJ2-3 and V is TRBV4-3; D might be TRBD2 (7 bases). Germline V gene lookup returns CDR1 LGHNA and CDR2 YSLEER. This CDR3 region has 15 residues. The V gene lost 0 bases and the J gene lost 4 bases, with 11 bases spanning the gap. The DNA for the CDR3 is TGCGCCAGCAGCCAAGAAGTCGGGGGGCCAGATACGCAGTATTTT. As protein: CASSQEVGGPDTQYF.

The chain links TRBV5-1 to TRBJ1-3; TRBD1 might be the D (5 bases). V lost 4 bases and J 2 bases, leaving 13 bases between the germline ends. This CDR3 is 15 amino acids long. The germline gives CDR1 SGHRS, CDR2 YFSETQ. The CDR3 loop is CASSQFSGAGNTIYF. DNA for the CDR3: TGCGCCAGCAGCCAGTTCTCGGGGGCTGGAAACACCATATATTTT.

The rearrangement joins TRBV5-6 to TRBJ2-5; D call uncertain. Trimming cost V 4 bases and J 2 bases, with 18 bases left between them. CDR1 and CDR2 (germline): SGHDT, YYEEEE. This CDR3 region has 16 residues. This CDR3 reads CASSPLRVDIQETQYF. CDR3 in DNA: TGTGCCAGCAGCCCCCTCCGGGTAGATATTCAAGAGACCCAGTACTTC.